Following are 32 T cell receptor beta chains from one sample sequenced in a study of cytomegalovirus exposure and HLA in healthy donors. The study ran its PCR with 60 Vbeta and 13 Jbeta primers. The data were produced by immunoSEQ multiplex PCR, yet TCRdb's version contains in-frame clones alone and is incomplete. This sample has under 150,000 clones; 70% to 90% occur once, and the top ten carry over 4.5%. Sequenced input: PBMCs. These receptors were collected from a woman in her forties in good health and CMV-seropositive.

This clone was seen only a few times. The chain carries TRBV15 and TRBJ1-2; D is unresolved. Germline V lookup: CDR1 LNHNV, CDR2 YYDKDF (reference sequence). The ends were cut back, 0 bases at V and 4 bases at J, with 9 bases in the middle. The CDR3 extends over 14 amino acids. CDR3 residues: CATSRDLNTYGYTF. The CDR3 coding sequence is TGTGCCACCAGCAGAGATTTAAACACCTATGGCTACACCTTC.

About this clone itself: This specimen includes other DNA sequences encoding the same CDR3. The chain uses TRBV6-5 and TRBJ1-5; 8 bases agree with TRBD1. J was trimmed by 7 bases and V by 2 bases; bases with no gene match: 4. Germline values: CDR1 MNHEY, CDR2 SVGAGI. The CDR3 length is 14 residues. The chain's CDR3 is CASSYDRGGQPQHF. DNA of the CDR3: TGTGCCAGCAGTTACGACAGGGGAGGCCAGCCCCAGCATTTT.

V gene TRBV28 combines with J gene TRBJ2-7; TRBD2 aligns across 15 bases. CDR1 and CDR2 from the germline V gene are MDHEN and SYDVKM. Losses at the gene ends were 9 bases for V and 2 bases for J; bases not matched to a gene: 11. The CDR3 runs 17 residues. This CDR3 is CASQSPGLAGGAYEQYF. CDR3 DNA: TGTGCCAGTCAGTCCCCGGGACTAGCGGGGGGAGCCTACGAGCAGTACTTC.

CDR3 amino acids: CASSPGQGLSYEQYF. In DNA form, the CDR3 reads TGTGCCAGCAGCCCGGGACAGGGGCTATCCTACGAGCAGTACTTC. This chain joins TRBV11-3 and TRBJ2-7; 10 positions agree with TRBD1. The germline V gene encodes CDR1 SGHNT and CDR2 YENEEA. The CDR3 totals 15 residues. Losses at the gene ends were 5 bases for V and 1 base for J; bases not matched to a gene: 5.

The V and J genes are TRBV7-9 and TRBJ2-7; TRBD2 matches 9 bases. CDR1 is SEHNR and CDR2 is FQNEAQ in the germline V gene (reference sequence). Unmatched junction bases numbered 14, after V lost 5 bases and J lost 6 bases. This CDR3 spans 16 amino acids. The chain's CDR3 is CASSAYPGTSNCEQYF. In nucleotides, the CDR3 is TGTGCCAGCAGCGCATACCCCGGGACTAGCAACTGCGAGCAGTACTTC.

The rearrangement uses TRBV6-1 and TRBJ1-1; TRBD1 matches 8 bases. CDR1 and CDR2 from the germline V gene are MNHNS and SASEGT. Losses at the gene ends were 6 bases for V and 5 bases for J; bases not matched to a gene: 8. The length of the CDR3 is 14 residues. The CDR3 region is CASRKPGQATEAFF. DNA for the CDR3: TGTGCCAGCAGGAAACCGGGACAGGCAACTGAAGCTTTCTTT.

V gene TRBV2 combines with J gene TRBJ1-4, with 9 positions matching TRBD1. Unmatched junction bases numbered 9, after V lost 5 bases and J lost 8 bases. The CDR3 totals 15 residues. CDR1 and CDR2 from the germline V gene are SNHLY and FYNNEI. The CDR3 DNA follows: TGTGCCAGCAGTCCCGACAGGGGGAAATTCGAAAAACTGTTTTTT. Translation: CASSPDRGKFEKLFF.

The V and J genes are TRBV2 and TRBJ2-6; D may be TRBD1 (6 bases). V lost 4 bases to trimming and J lost 2 bases, with 12 bases between them. The CDR3 covers 16 residues. Germline CDR1 SNHLY, CDR2 FYNNEI. The CDR3 loop is CASSGDTETGANVLTF. The CDR3 bases are TGTGCCAGCAGTGGGGACACCGAAACTGGGGCCAACGTCCTGACTTTC.

V gene TRBV19 combines with J gene TRBJ2-7, with a weak D call TRBD1 (8 bases). The V and J ends lost 3 bases and 2 bases respectively, with 14 bases between them. There are 15 residues in the CDR3. Per the germline V gene, CDR1 is LNHDA and CDR2 is SQIVND (reference sequence). This CDR3 is CASSIGQGGTYEQYF. Written as DNA, the CDR3 is TGTGCCAGTAGTATCGGACAGGGAGGGACCTACGAGCAGTACTTC.

The V gene is TRBV2, the J gene TRBJ2-7; tentative D call: TRBD2 (5 bases). Germline V gene lookup returns CDR1 SNHLY and CDR2 FYNNEI. V lost 0 bases, J lost 6 bases, and 15 bases lay in between. The CDR3 loop spans 15 amino acids. The CDR3: CASSEASRARGEQYF. DNA for the CDR3: TGTGCCAGCAGTGAAGCGTCGAGGGCACGAGGCGAGCAGTACTTC.

This chain links TRBV5-4 with TRBJ2-7; 7 positions match TRBD2. CDR1 is SGHNT and CDR2 is YYREEE in the germline V gene (reference sequence). The CDR3 consists of 14 residues. V trimming: 0 bases; J trimming: 7 bases; junction bases outside the gene matches: 7. In DNA form, the CDR3 reads TGTGCCAGCAGCTTGGAGTCTGCAGCGGGGGAGCAGTACTTC. Its translation is CASSLESAAGEQYF. The full variable domain, in which reference TRBV5-4 and TRBJ2-7 provide the parts outside the CDR3, is ETGVTQSPTHLIKTRGQQVTLRCSSQSGHNTVSWYQQALGQGPQFIFQYYREEENGRGNFPPRFSGLQFPNYSSELNVNALELDDSALYLCASSLESAAGEQYFGPGTRLTVT.

This clone appeared a few times. The chain recombines TRBV28 with TRBJ2-7, with D maybe TRBD1 (5 bases). The CDR3 sequence is 15 residues long. Germline CDR1 reads MDHEN; CDR2 reads SYDVKM. Trimming removed 5 bases from V and 0 bases from J, with 14 bases in between. The CDR3 nucleotides read TGTGCCAGCAGTGTGACAGATTCTAGCTCCTACGAGCAGTACTTC. This encodes CASSVTDSSSYEQYF.

V is TRBV18 and J is TRBJ2-1; D remains unclear. The length of the CDR3 is 16 residues. Per the germline V gene, CDR1 is KGHSH and CDR2 is LQKENI. Trimming shortened V by 1 base and J by 0 bases, and 10 bases separated the two germline ends. CDR3 amino acids: CASSPQNLYSYNEQFF. The CDR3, as DNA: TGTGCCAGCTCACCACAGAACTTATACTCCTACAATGAGCAGTTCTTC. The variable domain in full, with the rest retrieved from reference TRBV18 and TRBJ2-1, is NAGVMQNPRHLVRRRGQEARLRCSPMKGHSHVYWYRQLPEEGLKFMVYLQKENIIDESGMPKERFSAEFPKEGPSILRIQQVVRGDSAAYFCASSPQNLYSYNEQFFGPGTRLTVL.

The chain links TRBV5-6 to TRBJ1-2; 8 bases align to TRBD1. Germline V gene sequence: CDR1 SGHDT, CDR2 YYEEEE. J gave up 8 bases and V 4 bases, and 10 bases lay outside the gene matches. CDR3 size: 14 residues. CDR3 loop: CASSPDRGLVGYTF. DNA of the CDR3: TGTGCCAGCAGCCCCGACAGGGGATTGGTGGGCTACACCTTC.

V usage is TRBV9 and J usage is TRBJ1-3, with D perhaps TRBD1 (5 bases). Germline V gene data show CDR1 as SGDLS and CDR2 as YYNGEE. CDR3 length equals 14 residues. V was cut by 3 bases and J by 1 base, with 8 bases left in between. In DNA, the CDR3 is TGTGCCAGCAGCGGGGGGGGATCTGGAAACACCATATATTTT. Its translation: CASSGGGSGNTIYF.

The J gene is TRBJ1-2, the V gene TRBV7-9, with a weak D call TRBD1 (5 bases). The CDR3 contains 16 residues. The germline gives CDR1 SEHNR, CDR2 FQNEAQ (reference sequence). V was pared by 5 bases and J by 0 bases, with 16 bases between. The CDR3 region is CASSRTGASPNYGYTF. The CDR3 region has the DNA TGTGCCAGCAGCCGTACAGGTGCCAGTCCTAACTATGGCTACACCTTC.

The CDR3 nucleotides are TGTGCCAGCAGCTTTAGCGGGGGCAATGAGCAGTTCTTC. Its translation: CASSFSGGNEQFF. The rearrangement uses TRBV7-6 and TRBJ2-1; 9 bases are shared with TRBD2. Trimming took 3 bases from V and 6 from J; bases not matched to a gene: 0. CDR1 and CDR2 (germline): SGHVS, FNYEAQ. This CDR3 has 13 residues. The whole variable domain, remainder taken from reference TRBV7-6 and TRBJ2-1, is GAGVSQSPRYKVTKRGQDVALRCDPISGHVSLYWYRQALGQGPEFLTYFNYEAQQDKSGLPNDRFSAERPEGSISTLTIQRTEQRDSAMYRCASSFSGGNEQFFGPGTRLTVL.

This sequence joins TRBV7-9 and TRBJ1-1, with 8 bases matching TRBD1. Germline CDR1 is SEHNR and CDR2 is FQNEAQ (reference sequence). V trimming: 0 bases; J trimming: 4 bases; junction bases outside the gene matches: 7. The CDR3 loop spans 16 amino acids. CDR3 sequence reads: CASSLAPPGQGTEAFF. CDR3 DNA sequence: TGTGCCAGCAGCTTAGCGCCCCCAGGACAGGGCACTGAAGCTTTCTTT.

The chain recombines TRBV7-2 with TRBJ2-5; 10 bases fit TRBD2. Germline CDR1 reads SGHTA; CDR2 reads FQGNSA. V gave up 5 bases and J gave up 5 bases; unmatched junction bases: 8. The CDR3 runs 15 residues. CDR3 loop: CASSPQREGWETQYF. The CDR3 DNA is TGTGCCAGCAGCCCCCAGCGGGAGGGTTGGGAGACCCAGTACTTC. Using reference TRBV7-2 and TRBJ2-5 for the parts outside the CDR3, the full variable domain is GAGVSQSPSNKVTEKGKDVELRCDPISGHTALYWYRQSLGQGLEFLIYFQGNSAPDKSGLPSDRFSAERTGGSVSTLTIQRTQQEDSAVYLCASSPQREGWETQYFGPGTRLLVL.

J is TRBJ2-7 and V is TRBV2, with D hard to call. CDR1 and CDR2 from the germline V gene are SNHLY and FYNNEI. V was shortened by 5 bases and J by 1 base, with 6 bases between the two germline ends. The CDR3 contains 12 residues. The CDR3 sequence: CASSPQSYEQYF. CDR3 coding DNA: TGTGCCAGCAGTCCCCAATCCTACGAGCAGTACTTC.

The rearrangement links TRBV6-6 to TRBJ2-7; 7 nucleotides agree with TRBD2. Germline V gene sequence: CDR1 MNHNY, CDR2 SVGAGI (reference sequence). V gave up 6 bases and J gave up 0 bases; unmatched junction bases: 8. There are 15 residues in the CDR3. The CDR3 here is CASRNPSGSSYEQYF. The CDR3 coding sequence is TGTGCCAGCAGAAATCCTAGCGGAAGCTCCTACGAGCAGTACTTC.

This sequence joins TRBV10-3 and TRBJ1-6; D might be TRBD1 (6 bases). Germline assignment: CDR1 ENHRY and CDR2 SYGVKD. V lost 6 bases to trimming and J lost 0 bases, with 9 bases between them. This CDR3 region has 15 residues. As DNA, the CDR3 is TGTGCCATCAGCGACAGGAGCTCCTATAATTCACCCCTCCACTTT. Translation: CAISDRSSYNSPLHF.

With regard to this clone: This CDR3 is also generated by other DNA sequences in the sample. The rearrangement joins TRBV5-1 to TRBJ1-4, with D perhaps matching TRBD1 (5 bases). V lost 0 bases to trimming and J lost 0 bases, with 12 bases between them. This CDR3 has 17 amino acids. Germline assignment: CDR1 SGHRS and CDR2 YFSETQ. The CDR3 DNA sequence: TGCGCCAGCAGCTTGGCCGGGGGAGGGCCAACTAATGAAAAACTGTTTTTT. Its translation is CASSLAGGGPTNEKLFF.

The chain carries TRBV27 and TRBJ2-5; 9 bases agree with TRBD2. CDR1 MNHEY and CDR2 SMNVEV come from the germline V gene (reference sequence). There are 16 residues in the CDR3. V lost 2 bases and J lost 4; bases outside the gene matches: 8. The chain's CDR3 is CASSLEAGGPSETQYF. The CDR3 nucleotides are TGTGCCAGCAGTTTAGAGGCGGGAGGGCCTTCAGAGACCCAGTACTTC.

This clone was seen more than once but under ten times. The CDR3 DNA reads as TGCAGCGCCCAGCCTCAGGGGGCCGTGGACACTGAAGCTTTCTTT. Protein: CSAQPQGAVDTEAFF. The gene calls are TRBV29-1 and TRBJ1-1; 8 nucleotides align to TRBD1. The CDR3 extends over 15 amino acids. V was pared by 7 bases and J by 3 bases, with 13 bases of the junction left unmatched. Looked up from germline, CDR1 is SQVTM and CDR2 is ANQGSEA.

The V gene is TRBV4-1, the J gene TRBJ1-3; D unresolved. This CDR3 has 16 amino acids. V lost 1 base to trimming and J lost 0 bases, with 10 bases between them. The germline V gene has CDR1 MGHRA and CDR2 YSYEKL. The CDR3 region is CASSQANSGSGNTIYF. CDR3 DNA: TGCGCCAGCAGCCAAGCCAACAGCGGCTCTGGAAACACCATATATTTT.

The chain combines TRBV5-1 with TRBJ2-5, with 13 positions matching TRBD2. The CDR3 length is 18 residues. The V and J ends lost 4 bases and 5 bases, in that order; junction bases with no gene match: 14. The germline V gene encodes CDR1 SGHRS and CDR2 YFSETQ. CDR3 in DNA: TGCGCCAGCAGCCCCTTAGGGACTAGCGGGACCGAAAAGGAGACCCAGTACTTC. Protein product: CASSPLGTSGTEKETQYF.

This chain joins TRBV7-9 and TRBJ2-2, with 10 bases identical to TRBD2. There are 17 residues in the CDR3. V shed 5 bases and J 4 bases; nucleotides not matched to a gene: 10. The germline gives CDR1 SEHNR, CDR2 FQNEAQ (reference sequence). The CDR3: CASSQIGLAEITGELFF. As DNA, the CDR3 is TGTGCCAGCAGCCAAATCGGACTAGCGGAGATCACCGGGGAGCTGTTTTTT. The variable domain in full, with the rest retrieved from reference TRBV7-9 and TRBJ2-2, is DTGVSQNPRHKITKRGQNVTFRCDPISEHNRLYWYRQTLGQGPEFLTYFQNEAQLEKSRLLSDRFSAERPKGSFSTLEIQRTEQGDSAMYLCASSQIGLAEITGELFFGEGSRLTVL.

V gene TRBV6-1 combines with J gene TRBJ2-2; 7 positions match TRBD2. The CDR3 is made up of 15 amino acids. Per the germline V gene, CDR1 is MNHNS and CDR2 is SASEGT. V shed 1 base, J shed 6 bases, and the junction held 5 bases outside the gene matches. The CDR3 loop is CASSEVGGGSGELFF. CDR3 nucleotide sequence: TGTGCCAGCAGTGAAGTGGGCGGGGGTTCCGGGGAGCTGTTTTTT.

This chain uses TRBV5-8 with TRBJ2-7, with D tentatively TRBD1 (6 bases). The CDR3 has 14 amino acids. V lost 4 bases to trimming and J lost 3 bases, with 14 bases between them. The germline V gene has CDR1 SGHTS and CDR2 YDEGEE. CDR3 DNA: TGTGCCAGCAGCACCTGGACAGTGGACTACGAGCAGTACTTC. Its translation: CASSTWTVDYEQYF.

The gene calls are TRBV9 and TRBJ2-7, with 7 bases that match TRBD2. The trim removed 0 bases at V and 0 bases at J, leaving 3 bases unmatched. Germline lookup yields CDR1 SGDLS and CDR2 YYNGEE. This CDR3 contains 15 residues. This CDR3 is CASSVAASGSYEQYF. CDR3 DNA sequence: TGTGCCAGCAGCGTAGCGGCTAGCGGCTCCTACGAGCAGTACTTC.

The J gene is TRBJ1-2, the V gene TRBV7-3; the match to TRBD1 covers 7 bases. The CDR3 loop spans 16 amino acids. CDR1 SGHTA and CDR2 FQGTGA come from the germline V gene. The trim removed 1 base at V and 5 bases at J, leaving 10 bases unmatched. CDR3 residues: CASSLRGGGDSYGYTF. CDR3 nucleotides: TGTGCCAGCAGCTTAAGAGGAGGGGGCGACTCATATGGCTACACCTTC.